The 18 T cell receptor beta chains below were found in one sample sequenced in a study of blood T cell repertoires in COVID-19. Using immunoSEQ multiplex PCR, the repertoire was profiled, and TCRdb retains in-frame clones only, with some absent. The sample yields about 90,000 clones, roughly 71% seen once. The sequencing sample was made of peripheral blood. The receptors derive from a woman of 80 years or more with acute or convalescent COVID-19.

The rearrangement joins TRBV7-2 to TRBJ1-1; TRBD1 agrees at 10 bases. The CDR3 runs to 14 residues. Germline V gene data show CDR1 as SGHTA and CDR2 as FQGNSA. The V segment lost 5 bases and the J segment 6 bases; nucleotides outside the gene matches: 6. The CDR3: CASSLTGGAAEAFF. The CDR3 nucleotides read TGTGCCAGCAGCCTGACAGGGGGCGCCGCTGAAGCTTTCTTT. The whole variable domain, remainder taken from reference TRBV7-2 and TRBJ1-1, is GAGVSQSPSNKVTEKGKDVELRCDPISGHTALYWYRQSLGQGLEFLIYFQGNSAPDKSGLPSDRFSAERTGGSVSTLTIQRTQQEDSAVYLCASSLTGGAAEAFFGQGTRLTVV.

The chain employs TRBV4-3 and TRBJ1-4; 7 nucleotides agree with TRBD1. There are 20 residues in the CDR3. Trimming removed 0 bases from V and 0 bases from J; junction bases left unmatched: 13. CDR1 is LGHNA and CDR2 is YSLEER in the germline V gene. This chain's CDR3 is CASSQEFSRQGFSTNEKLFF. In nucleotides, the CDR3 is TGCGCCAGCAGCCAAGAATTTTCGAGACAGGGATTTTCAACTAATGAAAAACTGTTTTTT.

This clone occurred a few times. This sequence joins TRBV5-1 and TRBJ2-5; 10 bases align to TRBD1. CDR1 and CDR2 from the germline V gene are SGHRS and YFSETQ. The length of the CDR3 is 14 residues. V lost 0 bases to trimming and J lost 4 bases; unmatched junction nucleotides: 0. The CDR3 DNA sequence: TGCGCCAGCAGCTTGGGGACAGGGGGAGAGACCCAGTACTTC. Translated: CASSLGTGGETQYF.

The rearrangement uses TRBV7-3 and TRBJ2-2, with 9 bases aligning to TRBD1. Germline V gene sequence: CDR1 SGHTA, CDR2 FQGTGA. The CDR3 covers 16 residues. V trimming: 5 bases; J trimming: 4 bases; junction bases outside the gene matches: 8. The CDR3 protein is CASSGWGQGGTGELFF. CDR3 sequence (DNA): TGTGCCAGCAGCGGATGGGGACAGGGAGGCACCGGGGAGCTGTTTTTT.

The gene calls are TRBV6-5 and TRBJ1-2; 9 bases align to TRBD1. This CDR3 is built from 16 residues. The V gene's germline CDR1 is MNHEY and CDR2 SVGAGI. The junction had 8 bases not matched to a gene; V was cut back by 2 bases and J by 4 bases. Here the CDR3 reads CASSYSGTGNPYGYTF. The CDR3 nucleotides are TGTGCCAGCAGTTACAGCGGGACAGGGAATCCCTATGGCTACACCTTC.

The chain employs TRBV14 and TRBJ2-1; 9 nucleotides match TRBD2. CDR1 and CDR2 (germline): SGHDN, FVKESK. J gave up 10 bases and V 4 bases, and 11 bases lay outside the gene matches. The CDR3 sequence is 15 residues long. The chain's CDR3 is CASSRGLARGSEQFF. The CDR3 DNA follows: TGTGCCAGCAGCCGGGGACTAGCTAGGGGTAGCGAGCAGTTCTTC.

This clone was seen a single time. This chain uses TRBV30 with TRBJ1-2; 7 bases are shared with TRBD1. V lost 1 base, J lost 4 bases, and 3 bases stayed unmatched. The V gene's germline CDR1 is GTSNPN and CDR2 SVGIG (reference sequence). The CDR3 contains 13 residues. The CDR3 DNA sequence: TGTGCCTGGAGTGACAGGGGCCTCTATGGCTACACCTTC. Translated: CAWSDRGLYGYTF.

The V and J genes are TRBV7-2 and TRBJ2-7; 7 bases agree with TRBD2. CDR1 is SGHTA, CDR2 FQGNSA, per germline. This CDR3 region has 16 residues. V was clipped by 4 bases and J by 3 bases; unmatched bases: 12. The CDR3 loop reads CASSSIGLAAVYEQYF. The DNA of the CDR3 is TGTGCCAGCAGCTCCATCGGGCTAGCGGCCGTCTACGAGCAGTACTTC.

The chain employs TRBV7-2 and TRBJ2-3; D unclear. The CDR3 is 13 amino acids. Trimming shortened V by 9 bases and J by 5 bases, and 15 bases separated the two germline ends. Germline CDR1 and CDR2: SGHTA and FQGNSA. The CDR3 nucleotides are TGTGCCAGTGGGCGCCCCAGGCGAGATACGCAGTATTTT. Protein: CASGRPRRDTQYF.

The chain uses TRBV5-1 and TRBJ2-7, with TRBD2 matching over 13 bases. V trimming: 0 bases; J trimming: 2 bases; junction bases outside the gene matches: 5. In germline, CDR1 is SGHRS, CDR2 YFSETQ. The CDR3 runs to 17 residues. CDR3 in DNA: TGCGCCAGCAGCTTGGCACTAGCGGGAGGGATCGCCTACGAGCAGTACTTC. Amino acid sequence: CASSLALAGGIAYEQYF. Full variable domain (outside the CDR3, taken from reference TRBV5-1 and TRBJ2-7): KAGVTQTPRYLIKTRGQQVTLSCSPISGHRSVSWYQQTPGQGLQFLFEYFSETQRNKGNFPGRFSGRQFSNSRSEMNVSTLELGDSALYLCASSLALAGGIAYEQYFGPGTRLTVT.

This clone was seen only a few times. The rearrangement uses TRBV28 and TRBJ1-2; weak D call: TRBD1 (6 bases). The length of the CDR3 is 16 residues. CDR1 is MDHEN, CDR2 SYDVKM, per germline. The ends were cut back, 1 base at V and 1 base at J, with 13 bases in the middle. CDR3 in amino acids: CASSLSGGGLNYGYTF. The CDR3 DNA follows: TGTGCCAGCAGTTTATCGGGGGGCGGTCTTAACTATGGCTACACCTTC.

The V and J genes are TRBV19 and TRBJ1-4; D is undetermined. In germline, CDR1 is LNHDA, CDR2 SQIVND (reference sequence). Deletions cut 8 bases from V and 6 bases from J, with 13 bases between. The CDR3 has 13 residues. CDR3 region: CASSSGVHEKLFF. CDR3 in DNA: TGTGCCAGTTCCTCGGGAGTGCATGAAAAACTGTTTTTT.

This CDR3 reads CASSAPGGSSGNTIYF. The CDR3 DNA follows: TGTGCCAGCAGCGCCCCTGGGGGGAGCTCTGGAAACACCATATATTTT. The J gene is TRBJ1-3, the V gene TRBV9; D is perhaps TRBD1 (5 bases). The CDR3 is 16 amino acids. V was clipped by 3 bases and J by 0 bases, with 13 bases between them. Germline V CDR1 and CDR2: SGDLS, YYNGEE. Combining the CDR3 with reference TRBV9 and TRBJ1-3 gives the whole variable domain DSGVTQTPKHLITATGQRVTLRCSPRSGDLSVYWYQQSLDQGLQFLIQYYNGEERAKGNILERFSAQQFPDLHSELNLSSLELGDSALYFCASSAPGGSSGNTIYFGEGSWLTVV.

There are a few counts of this clone. V is TRBV21-1 and J is TRBJ2-7; no check of the table's D call, TRBD1, against the DNA was made. TRBV21-1 is designated a pseudogene. The CDR3 covers 16 residues. The CDR3 DNA sequence: TGTGCCAGCAGCGCTGCGCCGGGACAGGGCTCCTACGAGCAGTACTTC. As protein: CASSAAPGQGSYEQYF.

The V gene is TRBV27, the J gene TRBJ2-7; D remains unclear. CDR1 is MNHEY, CDR2 SMNVEV, per germline (reference sequence). The CDR3 has 17 amino acids. The ends were cut back, 4 bases at V and 3 bases at J, with 22 bases in the middle. CDR3 sequence reads: CASSSRLTERLSYEQYF. Here the CDR3 DNA reads TGTGCCAGCAGTTCGAGACTCACCGAGCGCTTGAGCTACGAGCAGTACTTC.

The genes are TRBV7-2 and TRBJ2-3; weak D call: TRBD2 (5 bases). V was pared by 4 bases and J by 2 bases, with 16 bases between. The V gene's germline CDR1 is SGHTA and CDR2 FQGNSA. This CDR3 spans 16 amino acids. The CDR3 bases are TGTGCCAGCAGCTCCGGACTCACCCGGGACACAGATACGCAGTATTTT. Translated: CASSSGLTRDTDTQYF.

About this clone itself: Other DNA variants within this sample encode the same CDR3. J is TRBJ1-5 and V is TRBV4-1; tentatively, D is TRBD1 (5 bases). Trimming stripped 0 bases from V and 2 bases from J, with 8 bases between. Germline lookup yields CDR1 MGHRA and CDR2 YSYEKL. The CDR3 has 15 residues. In DNA form, the CDR3 reads TGCGCCAGCAGCCAAGAGGGGGGAGGCAATCAGCCCCAGCATTTT. It codes for CASSQEGGGNQPQHF.

The table lists this clone with a count of one. This chain uses TRBV5-6 with TRBJ2-5, with TRBD1 identical over 7 bases. V shed 2 bases and J 2 bases; nucleotides not matched to a gene: 12. Germline CDR1 is SGHDT and CDR2 is YYEEEE. This CDR3 is built from 17 residues. CDR3 sequence: CASSFPGTESPQETQYF. DNA for the CDR3: TGTGCCAGCAGCTTCCCCGGGACAGAATCCCCACAAGAGACCCAGTACTTC.